This T cell receptor beta chain is drawn from a study of T cells in Graves' hyperthyroidism and ophthalmopathy. Study results and caveats: In blood, most of the thyroid clonotypes expanded above 0.001 were also present.

Together with thyroid ultrasound, orbital computed tomography, serum thyroxine and TRAb, clinical symptoms were used for diagnoses. Details on this clonotype: Its target is unknown.

Germline-derived CDR1 and CDR2 are ENHRY and SYGVKD. V dropped 10 bases and J dropped 4 bases, with 7 bases sitting between them. CDR3 length: 11 amino acids. What was amplified from RNA transcripts were TCR beta CDR3 regions. The study used the HTBI primer set for a first-round RT-PCR of the TCR CDR3. TCRdb re-derived calls from the multiplex PCR reads in MiXCR, one entry per CDR3 protein. The sample holds almost 500,000 distinct CDR3 sequences, 22% seen once. The receptor comes from a woman in her 70s with Graves' ophthalmopathy. The J gene is TRBJ2-2, the V gene TRBV10-3; D is undetermined. Sequenced material: blood. CDR3 coding DNA: TGTGCCACCAGGTCCACCGGGGAGCTGTTTTTT. Protein sequence: CATRSTGELFF.